This T cell receptor beta chain was recorded in a study of blood T cell repertoires in COVID-19. Study as a whole: COVID-19 samples from acute and convalescent phases originated in the United States, Italy and Spain. The cDNA or gDNA used as material had been derived from T cells, B-cell-depleted T cells, or PBMCs.

Authors' methods: Researchers report that nucleated cell counts were estimated from reference gene primer amplification. TCRdb's copy holds only in-frame clones and misses some; the assay was immunoSEQ multiplex PCR. Clonal size and the V and J genes are those of that table, whereas D and trimming came from the DNA. Of 130,000 or so clones listed, 80% to 90% are singletons. Germline loops: CDR1 LNHDA, CDR2 SQIVND (reference sequence). Trimming took 1 base from V and 6 from J, leaving 10 bases between them. This CDR3 contains 13 residues. The chain has TRBV19 and TRBJ2-7, with a tentative D call TRBD2 (6 bases). This TCR derives from a woman aged 55-70 years with acute or convalescent COVID-19. Sequenced: peripheral blood. CDR3 sequence reads: CASSIVGGREQYF. The CDR3 region has the DNA TGTGCCAGTAGTATAGTAGGAGGGCGCGAGCAGTACTTC.